The present T cell receptor beta chain was sequenced within a study of blood T cell repertoires in COVID-19. CDR3 size: 13 residues. Trimming left V 6 bases short and J 4 bases short, with 12 bases between. The germline gives CDR1 SQVTM, CDR2 ANQGSEA. Per the authors' pipeline: The authors estimated nucleated cell counts from reference gene primer amplification. Assay: immunoSEQ multiplex PCR; the TCRdb copy retains only in-frame clones and omits some. That table furnishes V, J and clone size, whereas the DNA furnished D and trimming. The table lists 200,000 or so clones, 60% to 80% of them singletons.

The chain joins TRBV29-1 to TRBJ1-4; D perhaps matches TRBD1 (5 bases). The sample comprised peripheral blood. This TCR was sampled from a man between 60 and 75 years old with active or convalescent COVID-19. CDR3 coding DNA: TGCAGCGTAAGGGGTAGCGGTAATGAAAAACTGTTTTTT. Amino acid sequence: CSVRGSGNEKLFF.